This T cell receptor (beta chain) was sequenced in a study of CD8 T cells in ankylosing spondylitis. Study-wide results and caveats: Roughly eight highly homologous variants made up a TCR beta motif, and this motif appeared characteristic of ankylosing spondylitis blood. Clones linked to disease, bearing a CD8+ phenotype, were relatively rare in peripheral blood. Reportedly, disease-linked clones are significantly enriched in ankylosing spondylitis patients' matched synovial fluid.

After removal of 4 bases from V and 7 bases from J, the junction contained 6 bases not matched to a gene. This CDR3 spans 13 amino acids. Germline V gives CDR1 SGHRS, CDR2 YFSETQ. TCRdb re-called the 5' RACE reads with MiXCR, one entry per CDR3 protein. The sample has under 300,000 distinct CDR3 sequences; about 10% are singletons. This clonotype was seen a handful of times. What it recognizes is unknown. The TCR originated in a male donor with ankylosing spondylitis or in good health (not recorded which). V is TRBV5-1 and J is TRBJ2-7; 9 bases agree with TRBD1. The sequenced sample consisted of blood, either unsorted or a sorted T cell fraction (not recorded which). The CDR3 protein is CASSIRDRDEQYF. The CDR3 nucleotides are TGCGCCAGCAGCATCCGGGACAGGGATGAGCAGTACTTC.